These T cell receptor beta chains were read from a single sample in a study of CD8+CD57+ T cells in acquired aplastic anemia. TCRdb fed the reads into MiXCR, producing one record per CDR3 protein. The sample carries fewer than 200,000 distinct CDR3 sequences, 63% recorded once. The sequenced sample consisted of sorted CD4+, CD8+, or CD8+CD57+ T cells (not recorded which) from PBMCs. These TCRs come from a human donor in good health. Both conserved end residues are part of each CDR3. Each record gives: V gene, clone size, D gene, J gene, CDR3 DNA, CDR3 protein. D genes are given only for firm matches. Clone size appears in some rows only: once, few, many, or a class for an expanded clone.

TRBV5-1,NA,TRBD1,TRBJ2-1,TGCGCCAGCAGCACGGGACAGAATTACAACGAGCAGTTCTTC,CASSTGQNYNEQFF
TRBV7-8,few,NA,TRBJ2-7,TGTGCCAGCAGCTTAGGCCAGGGGGGGGAGCAGTACTTC,CASSLGQGGEQYF
TRBV4-3,NA,NA,TRBJ1-2,TGCGCCAGCAGCCAAGCTGAGGGAAGTTGGGGCTACACCTTC,CASSQAEGSWGYTF
TRBV7-3,NA,NA,TRBJ2-2,TGTGCCAGCAGCTCCCCACATAGATCCGGGGAGCTGTTTTTT,CASSSPHRSGELFF
TRBV4-3,NA,NA,TRBJ1-2,TGCGCCAGCAGCCCAGGACCGACCACCTATGGCTACACCTTC,CASSPGPTTYGYTF
TRBV13,NA,NA,TRBJ2-7,TGTGCCAGCAGAACGCTTGGGGGTAGGGAGCAGTACTTC,CASRTLGGREQYF
TRBV7-9,NA,NA,TRBJ1-1,TGTGCCAGCAGCTTAAAGGTAAACACTGAAGCTTTCTTT,CASSLKVNTEAFF
TRBV20-1,many,NA,TRBJ2-3,TGCAGTGCTAGAGGGACGGCAGATACGCAGTATTTT,CSARGTADTQYF
TRBV9,few,NA,TRBJ2-3,TGTGCCAGCAGTCCCAACACAGATACGCAGTATTTT,CASSPNTDTQYF
TRBV5-1,NA,TRBD1,TRBJ2-1,TGCGCCAGCAGCTTAACGGACAGGAATTCTTACAATGAGCAGTTCTTC,CASSLTDRNSYNEQFF
TRBV7-8,many,NA,TRBJ1-1,TGTGCCAGCAGCACGGGTGGCTCTGAAGCTTTCTTT,CASSTGGSEAFF
TRBV24-1,NA,TRBD2,TRBJ2-2,TGTGCCACCAGTGATACCTGGACTAGCGGGGGCGGGGAGCTGTTTTTT,CATSDTWTSGGGELFF
TRBV24-1,NA,NA,TRBJ2-1,TGTGCCACCCGTGCCGGGGGCTTGTGCAATGAGCAGTTCTTC,CATRAGGLCNEQFF
TRBV19,NA,NA,TRBJ1-1,TGTGCCAGTCGAAAAACAGGGTACGGCACTGAAGCTTTCTTT,CASRKTGYGTEAFF
TRBV24-1,NA,NA,TRBJ1-5,TGTGCCACCAGTGATGGAACAGGGATTAGCAATCAGCCCCAGCATTTT,CATSDGTGISNQPQHF
TRBV9,NA,NA,TRBJ1-2,TGTGCCAGCAGCCAATTCGCAGCCACCGATCCCTATGGCTACACCTTC,CASSQFAATDPYGYTF
TRBV20-1,few,NA,TRBJ1-2,TGCAGTGCCCTTTTCGGGGCAGGGGATGGCTACACCTTC,CSALFGAGDGYTF